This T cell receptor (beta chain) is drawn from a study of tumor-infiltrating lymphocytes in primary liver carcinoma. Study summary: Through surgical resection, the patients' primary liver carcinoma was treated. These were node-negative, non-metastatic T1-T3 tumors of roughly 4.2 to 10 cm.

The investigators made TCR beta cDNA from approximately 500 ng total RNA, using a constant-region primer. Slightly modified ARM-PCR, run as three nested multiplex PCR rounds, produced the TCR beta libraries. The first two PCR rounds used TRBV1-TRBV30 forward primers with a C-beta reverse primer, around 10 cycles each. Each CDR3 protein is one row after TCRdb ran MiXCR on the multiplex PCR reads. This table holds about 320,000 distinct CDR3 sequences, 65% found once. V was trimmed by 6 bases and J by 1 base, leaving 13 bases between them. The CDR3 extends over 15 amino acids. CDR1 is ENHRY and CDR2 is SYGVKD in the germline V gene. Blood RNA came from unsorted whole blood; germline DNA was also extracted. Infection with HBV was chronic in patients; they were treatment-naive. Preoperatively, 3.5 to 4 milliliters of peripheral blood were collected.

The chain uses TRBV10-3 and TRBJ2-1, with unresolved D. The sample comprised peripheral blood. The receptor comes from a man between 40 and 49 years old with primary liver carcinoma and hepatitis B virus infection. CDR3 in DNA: TGTGCCATCAGGGCCGATTTGTCATCCTACAATGAGCAGTTCTTC. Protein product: CAIRADLSSYNEQFF.